A single sample is the source of the 6 T cell receptor beta chains below, sequenced in a study of T cell repertoires in cytomegalovirus infection. TCRdb ran MiXCR on the reads and lists one entry per CDR3 protein. The table lists about 890,000 distinct CDR3 sequences, 30% to 40% of them singletons. Antigens of these TCRs are unknown. The sequenced sample was cultured CD8+ T cells from PBMCs, obtained from culture after CMV antigen stimulation. The receptors originated from a human donor in good health (CMV status not recorded). Some clones in this sample may be carry-over from other donors' samples.

This clonotype was seen a few times. The chain carries TRBV10-2 and TRBJ2-5; D is perhaps TRBD1 (5 bases). The germline gives CDR1 WSHSY, CDR2 SAAADI. This CDR3 comprises 14 residues. V was trimmed by 10 bases and J by 1 base, leaving 16 bases between them. CDR3 amino acids: CAINSGMLQETQYF. Here the CDR3 DNA reads TGCGCCATCAACTCAGGGATGCTCCAAGAGACCCAGTACTTC.

J is TRBJ2-7 and V is TRBV6-6, with 9 positions matching TRBD1. From germline, CDR1 is MNHNY and CDR2 SVGAGI (reference sequence). J was trimmed by 4 bases and V by 5 bases; bases with no gene match: 24. This CDR3 spans 20 amino acids. The CDR3 bases are TGTGCCAGCAGTCAAATTTTTTTGGGGACAGGGAGTATAGGGATTTACGAGCAGTACTTC. The encoded protein is CASSQIFLGTGSIGIYEQYF.

This clonotype was counted only a few times. The J gene is TRBJ2-7, the V gene TRBV6-6, with 8 positions matching TRBD1. The CDR3 runs to 15 residues. J was trimmed by 0 bases and V by 4 bases; bases with no gene match: 5. Germline V lookup: CDR1 MNHNY, CDR2 SVGAGI (reference sequence). CDR3 residues: CASSSPDRASYEQYF. The CDR3 DNA is TGTGCCAGCAGTTCCCCGGACAGGGCCTCCTACGAGCAGTACTTC.

In its sample, this clonotype was seen many times. At one of its ends the junction is not consistent with the germline gene, which may arise from a read error. The chain joins TRBV6-1 to TRBJ2-5; the D gene is possibly TRBD2 (7 bases). The germline V gene encodes CDR1 MNHNS and CDR2 SASEGT. The CDR3 sequence is 12 residues long. The CDR3 DNA follows: TGTGCCAGTGGGGCCGAGGGGGGGACTCACAGCTTC. Translated, it gives CASGAEGGTHSF.

DNA for the CDR3: TGTGCCAGCAGTGCCGGGACAGGGGCCGGGGAGCTGTTTTTT. Translated: CASSAGTGAGELFF. V is TRBV6-5 and J is TRBJ2-2; 10 bases line up with TRBD1. The J segment lost 6 bases and the V segment lost 5 bases, leaving 3 bases of the junction unmatched. The germline CDR1 and CDR2 sequences are MNHEY and SVGAGI. CDR3 size: 14 residues.

The chain uses TRBV6-2 or TRBV6-3 and TRBJ1-5, with D possibly matching TRBD1 (5 bases). Germline CDR1 and CDR2: MNHEY and SVGEGT. This CDR3 is 16 amino acids long. V lost 6 bases and J 5 bases, leaving 20 bases between the germline ends. The CDR3 DNA sequence: TGTGCCAGCAGCCATACGACAGACCTCTACCATCAGCCCCAGCATTTT. As protein: CASSHTTDLYHQPQHF.